This TCR beta chain originates from a study of shared clonotypes between healthy human individuals. Investigators spread the genomic DNA of each subset evenly over several immunoSEQ plates. The assay was immunoSEQ multiplex PCR, and TCRdb's table has in-frame clones only and misses some. The repertoire consists of about 2 million clones, with less than 95% occurring once and the leading ten covering approximately 1.2%. CD8 cells regarded as naive lacked CD45RO, were positively chosen for CCR7, and omitted terminally differentiated effector memory CD45RA+ cells. The CDR3 sequence is 18 residues long. The V and J ends lost 2 bases and 1 base respectively, with 21 bases between them. CDR1 and CDR2 from the germline V gene are MDHEN and SYDVKM.

Specimen: naive CD8+ T cells sorted from blood. This TCR derives from a man aged 18 to 30 in good health. The V call is TRBV28, the J call TRBJ2-7; unclear D gene. CDR3 in amino acids: CASSLNPPSWPSSYEQYF. DNA for the CDR3: TGTGCCAGCAGTTTAAATCCCCCCTCATGGCCCTCGTCCTACGAGCAGTACTTC.